A selection of T cell receptor beta chains follows, all from one sample in a study of T cell changes during pregnancy in multiple sclerosis. Clones were read by immunoSEQ multiplex PCR, and TCRdb kept only the in-frame ones, dropping some. The table records about 30,000 clones, about 90% of them present only once. The sample was peripheral blood, taken in the first trimester of pregnancy. Receptors were obtained from a female donor in good health, enrolled as a control in a pregnancy study. Each CDR3 is given with its conserved first and last residue. A D gene is named only where the DNA matches it firmly. Only some rows state a clone size, as once, few, many or a class for expanded clones.

TRBJ2-7,.,TRBV7-2,TRBD1,TGTGCCAGCAGCCACGGGACAGGGCCCTACGAGCAGTACTTC,CASSHGTGPYEQYF
TRBJ2-3,.,TRBV19,.,TGTGCCAGTAGAGTCACAGGGTCCCTCACAGATACGCAGTATTTT,CASRVTGSLTDTQYF
TRBJ2-2,.,TRBV9,TRBD2,TGTGCCAGCAGCGCCCCTGATATTCTAGCGGGGGGTACCGGGGAGCTGTTTTTT,CASSAPDILAGGTGELFF
TRBJ1-6,.,TRBV5-1,.,TGCGCCAGCAGCTTGGGGGGCGCCAATTCACCCCTCCACTTT,CASSLGGANSPLHF
TRBJ2-7,.,TRBV11-2,TRBD2,TGTGCCAGCAGGGTTTTAAGATTGACTAGCGGAAAACCCTACGAGCAGTACTTC,CASRVLRLTSGKPYEQYF
TRBJ2-1,.,TRBV19,.,TGTGCCAGTAGTAGCGGGGGCAAAGGTGGTGAGCAGTTCTTC,CASSSGGKGGEQFF
TRBJ2-7,.,TRBV27,TRBD1,TGTGCCAGCAGTTTCGGGACAGGTTACGAGCAGTACTTC,CASSFGTGYEQYF
TRBJ2-1,.,TRBV30,TRBD2,TGTGCCTGGAGTGTACAGAGCGGGGTCTACAATGAGCAGTTCTTC,CAWSVQSGVYNEQFF
TRBJ2-3,once,TRBV20-1,.,TGCAGTGCGGGGGCGTCGGATACGCAGTATTTT,CSAGASDTQYF
TRBJ2-3,.,TRBV5-6,.,TGTGCCAGCAGCTTGGGTCGGTTTGAGGTTGGAGATACGCAGTATTTT,CASSLGRFEVGDTQYF
TRBJ1-3,.,TRBV14,.,TGTGCCAGCAGCCAAGATGACACCTACAGCTCTGGAAACACCATATATTTT,CASSQDDTYSSGNTIYF